Presented here are 8 T cell receptor beta chains from one specimen sequenced in a study of blood T cell repertoires in COVID-19. Libraries were prepared by immunoSEQ multiplex PCR; TCRdb keeps only in-frame clonotypes and omits some of them. The repertoire holds about 90,000 clones, with around 85% as singletons. The sequencing input was peripheral blood. These receptors came from an older man with active or convalescent COVID-19.

This clone occurred a few times. The chain uses TRBV6-6 and TRBJ1-5; D gene ambiguous. This CDR3 region has 14 residues. Germline CDR1 MNHNY, CDR2 SVGAGI (reference sequence). V was pared by 8 bases and J by 0 bases, with 11 bases between. The CDR3 here is CASVNGASNQPQHF. The CDR3 region has the DNA TGTGCCAGCGTCAATGGAGCTAGCAATCAGCCCCAGCATTTT.

This clone has only a few counts. The chain links TRBV18 to TRBJ1-2; 11 bases agree with TRBD1. V dropped 6 bases and J dropped 7; count of bases not matched to a gene: 4. Per the germline V gene, CDR1 is KGHSH and CDR2 is LQKENI. This CDR3 region has 13 residues. The DNA of the CDR3 is TGTGCCAGCTCGGAGGACAGGGGGCTTGGCTACACCTTC. Residues: CASSEDRGLGYTF.

The V call is TRBV4-3, the J call TRBJ1-4; D unclear. CDR3 length: 15 residues. In germline, CDR1 is LGHNA, CDR2 YSLEER. V was cut by 5 bases and J by 5 bases, with 15 bases left in between. The CDR3 region is CASSAVGGLNEKLFF. CDR3 DNA sequence: TGCGCCAGCAGCGCCGTTGGCGGCCTCAATGAAAAACTGTTTTTT.

The table lists this clone with a count of one. The V and J genes are TRBV20-1 and TRBJ1-5; D is ambiguous. Germline V gene lookup returns CDR1 DFQATT and CDR2 SNEGSKA (reference sequence). The V end was cut by 3 bases, the J end by 0 bases, with 6 bases between. The CDR3 has 13 amino acids. The CDR3 sequence: CSASLFSNQPQHF. The CDR3 DNA reads TGCAGTGCTAGTCTTTTTAGCAATCAGCCCCAGCATTTT.

This clone was detected only a few times. CDR3 sequence: CASSQIPGNLSTSSPGELFF. The CDR3 nucleotides read TGCGCCAGCAGTCAAATCCCAGGAAATCTGTCTACTAGTTCTCCCGGGGAGCTGTTTTTT. The chain combines TRBV23-1 with TRBJ2-2; TRBD2 is a possible D gene (5 bases). TRBV23-1 is an ORF, and what it does is uncertain. This CDR3 is 20 amino acids long. V lost 2 bases, J lost 6 bases, and 28 bases lay in between.

The rearrangement uses TRBV29-1 and TRBJ1-2; no firm D call. Trimming shortened V by 2 bases and J by 1 base, and 11 bases separated the two germline ends. The CDR3 totals 14 residues. Germline CDR1 is SQVTM and CDR2 is ANQGSEA. CDR3 bases: TGCAGCGTTGAAACCCCCGGGAGTAACTATGGCTACACCTTC. This gives the protein CSVETPGSNYGYTF.

The chain is built from TRBV5-6 and TRBJ1-5; TRBD1 might be the D (6 bases). This CDR3 is built from 14 residues. The V end was cut by 4 bases, the J end by 6 bases, with 14 bases between. Germline V gene data show CDR1 as SGHDT and CDR2 as YYEEEE. This CDR3 reads CASSPTGWGQPQHF. CDR3 coding DNA: TGTGCCAGCAGCCCGACAGGATGGGGTCAGCCCCAGCATTTT. The full variable domain, its missing parts supplied by reference TRBV5-6 and TRBJ1-5, is DAGVTQSPTHLIKTRGQQVTLRCSPKSGHDTVSWYQQALGQGPQFIFQYYEEEERQRGNFPDRFSGHQFPNYSSELNVNALLLGDSALYLCASSPTGWGQPQHFGDGTRLSIL.

The gene calls are TRBV7-2 and TRBJ1-2; 8 positions agree with TRBD1. The germline V gene encodes CDR1 SGHTA and CDR2 FQGNSA. V was clipped by 5 bases and J by 3 bases; unmatched bases: 2. CDR3 length: 13 residues. The CDR3 reads CASSQDRDYGYTF. The CDR3 DNA follows: TGTGCCAGCAGCCAGGACAGGGACTATGGCTACACCTTC.